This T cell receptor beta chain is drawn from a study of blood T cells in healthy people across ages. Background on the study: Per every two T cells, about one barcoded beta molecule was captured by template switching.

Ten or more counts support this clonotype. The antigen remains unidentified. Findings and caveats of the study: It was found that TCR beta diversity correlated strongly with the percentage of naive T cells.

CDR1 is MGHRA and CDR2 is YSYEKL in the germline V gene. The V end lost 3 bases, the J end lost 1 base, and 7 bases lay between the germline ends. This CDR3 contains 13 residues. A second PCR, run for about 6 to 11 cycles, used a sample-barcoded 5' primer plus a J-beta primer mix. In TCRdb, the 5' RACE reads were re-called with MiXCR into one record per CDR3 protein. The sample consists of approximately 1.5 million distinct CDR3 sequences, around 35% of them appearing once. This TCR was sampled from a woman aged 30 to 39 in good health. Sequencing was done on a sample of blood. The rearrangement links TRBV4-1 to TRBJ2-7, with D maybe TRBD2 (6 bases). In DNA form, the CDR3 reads TGCGCCAGCAGCCAGCGGGATTCCTACGAGCAGTACTTC. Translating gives CASSQRDSYEQYF.